A selection of T cell receptor beta chains follows, all from one sample in a study of T-cell memory formation after mild COVID-19. TCRdb independently ran MiXCR on the 5' RACE reads; one entry per CDR3 protein. The sample lists more than 300,000 distinct CDR3 sequences; roughly 15% were seen once. The sequenced sample consisted of PBMCs or a T cell subset sorted from them (not recorded which). Every receptor here comes from a man aged 18 to 30 who had mild COVID-19 (a few samples of this study predate the infection). Cell type and time point are not known. CDR3s include the opening cysteine and the closing phenylalanine or tryptophan. D genes are given only for firm matches. Expanded clones get a size class; other rows say once, few or many, or leave the size out.

V	D	size	J	DNA	CDR3
TRBV12-3/TRBV12-4	TRBD1	many	TRBJ1-2	TGTGCCAGCAGTCGACAGGGGGCTGGCTATGGCTACACCTTC	CASSRQGAGYGYTF
TRBV7-2	.	once	TRBJ1-2	TGTGCCAGCAGCTTAGTCCCAGGGAGCTATGGCTACACCTTC	CASSLVPGSYGYTF
TRBV18	TRBD1	many	TRBJ1-2	TGTGCCAGCTCAGCCGACAGGGCCAACTATGGCTACACCTTC	CASSADRANYGYTF
TRBV10-2	.	few	TRBJ2-2	TGCGCCAGCAGTCAGGGACGGACCGGGGAGCTGTTTTTT	CASSQGRTGELFF
TRBV20-1	.	.	TRBJ2-5	TGCAGTGCTGCCCCGGGAGCCCCAGGAGAGACCCAGTACTTC	CSAAPGAPGETQYF
TRBV11-2	.	few	TRBJ2-5	TGTGCCAGCAGCTCAGGGGGGCCCCCAGAGACCCAGTACTTC	CASSSGGPPETQYF
TRBV11-1	.	few	TRBJ2-1	TGTGCCAGCAGCTTAGCGCAAGGGGACCTTTTCAATGAGCAGTTCTTC	CASSLAQGDLFNEQFF
TRBV9	.	few	TRBJ2-1	TGTGCCAGCAGCGTAGGAGGTGGGCAGATCGTTACCTACAATGAGCAGTTCTTC	CASSVGGGQIVTYNEQFF
TRBV5-1	TRBD1	few	TRBJ2-1	TGCGCCAGCAGCCCCGGGACAGGGGGTCTCGTTGAGCAGTTCTTC	CASSPGTGGLVEQFF
TRBV7-2	.	many	TRBJ2-5	TGTGCCAGCAGCTTAAGCTCTCGGGCGCAGTACTTC	CASSLSSRAQYF